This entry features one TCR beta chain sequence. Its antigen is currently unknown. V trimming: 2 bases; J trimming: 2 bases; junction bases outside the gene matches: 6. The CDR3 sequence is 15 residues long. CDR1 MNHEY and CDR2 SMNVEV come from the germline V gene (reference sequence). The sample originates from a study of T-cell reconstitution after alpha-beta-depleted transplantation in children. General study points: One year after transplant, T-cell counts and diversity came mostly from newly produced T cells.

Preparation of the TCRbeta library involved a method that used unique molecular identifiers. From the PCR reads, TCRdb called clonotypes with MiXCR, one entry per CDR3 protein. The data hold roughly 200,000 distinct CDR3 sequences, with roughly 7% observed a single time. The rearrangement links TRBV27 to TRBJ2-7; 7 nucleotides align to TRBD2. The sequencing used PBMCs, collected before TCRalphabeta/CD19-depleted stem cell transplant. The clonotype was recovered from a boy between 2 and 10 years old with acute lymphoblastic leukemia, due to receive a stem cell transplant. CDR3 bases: TGTGCCAGCAGTTTAAAGGCTAGCGGAACCTACGAGCAGTACTTC. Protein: CASSLKASGTYEQYF.